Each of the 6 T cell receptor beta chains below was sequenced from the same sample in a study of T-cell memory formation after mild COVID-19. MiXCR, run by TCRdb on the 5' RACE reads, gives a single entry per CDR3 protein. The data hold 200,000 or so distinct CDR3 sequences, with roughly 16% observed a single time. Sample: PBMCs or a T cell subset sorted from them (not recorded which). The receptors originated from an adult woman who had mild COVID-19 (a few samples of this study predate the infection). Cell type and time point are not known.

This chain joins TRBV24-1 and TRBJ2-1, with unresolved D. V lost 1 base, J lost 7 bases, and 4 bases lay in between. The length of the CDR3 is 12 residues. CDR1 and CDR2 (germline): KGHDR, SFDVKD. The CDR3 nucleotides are TGTGCCACCAGTGATTTTTCAAATGAGCAGTTCTTC. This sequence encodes CATSDFSNEQFF.

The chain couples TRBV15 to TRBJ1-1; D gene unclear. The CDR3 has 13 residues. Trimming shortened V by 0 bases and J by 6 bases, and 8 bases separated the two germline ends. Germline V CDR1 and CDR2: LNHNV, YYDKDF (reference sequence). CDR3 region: CATSRDGLAEAFF. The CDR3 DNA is TGTGCCACCAGCAGAGATGGATTGGCTGAAGCTTTCTTT.

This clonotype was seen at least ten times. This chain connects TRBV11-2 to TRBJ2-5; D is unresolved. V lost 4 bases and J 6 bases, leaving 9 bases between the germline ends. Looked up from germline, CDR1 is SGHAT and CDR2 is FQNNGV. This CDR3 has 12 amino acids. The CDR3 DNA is TGTGCCAGCAGCTCTCTGGCGCAGACCCAGTACTTC. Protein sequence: CASSSLAQTQYF.

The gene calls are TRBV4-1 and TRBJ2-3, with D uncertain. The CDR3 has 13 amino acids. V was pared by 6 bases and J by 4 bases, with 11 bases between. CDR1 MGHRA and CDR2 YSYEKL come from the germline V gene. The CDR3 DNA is TGCGCCAGCAGTCAGACGAGGTCAGATACGCAGTATTTT. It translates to CASSQTRSDTQYF.

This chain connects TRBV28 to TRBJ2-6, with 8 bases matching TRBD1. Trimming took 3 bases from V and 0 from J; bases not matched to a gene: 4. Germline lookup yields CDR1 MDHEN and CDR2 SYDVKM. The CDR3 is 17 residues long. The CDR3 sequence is CASSFGQGYSGANVLTF. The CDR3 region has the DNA TGTGCCAGCAGTTTTGGACAGGGCTACTCTGGGGCCAACGTCCTGACTTTC.

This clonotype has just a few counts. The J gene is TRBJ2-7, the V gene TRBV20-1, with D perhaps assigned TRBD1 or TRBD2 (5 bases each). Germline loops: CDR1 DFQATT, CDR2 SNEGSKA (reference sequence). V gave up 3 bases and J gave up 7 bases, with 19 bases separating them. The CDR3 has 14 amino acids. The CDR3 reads CSARTGLQRGEQYF. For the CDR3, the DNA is TGCAGTGCTAGGACGGGGCTCCAAAGAGGGGAGCAGTACTTC.